This T cell receptor beta chain was obtained from a study of T cell responses to AZD1222 COVID-19 vaccine. Study results and limitations: At baseline, seropositivity was found in only a handful of AZD1222 recipients. The donor cohort was predominantly white British with a female majority, and clonal diversity may have been underestimated.

Here immunoSEQ multiplex PCR was the method, and the copy in TCRdb shows in-frame clones only, minus some. This table holds 120,000 or so clones, 70% to 90% found once. Details on this clone: Its antigen is currently unknown.

The germline gives CDR1 SNHLY, CDR2 FYNNEI. The CDR3 runs to 14 residues. The germline V and J ends were trimmed by 7 bases and 4 bases, with 13 bases remaining between them. The specimen comprised peripheral blood, sampled on day 0 of AZD1222 vaccination. This chain connects TRBV2 to TRBJ1-4; D is possibly TRBD1 (6 bases). The clonotype originates from an adult in good health. The CDR3 coding sequence is TGTGCCAGCAACCAACAGGGTAATAATGAAAAACTGTTTTTT. Its protein is CASNQQGNNEKLFF.